These 28 T cell receptor beta chains came from one sample sequenced in a study of T cell changes during pregnancy in multiple sclerosis. Sequenced by immunoSEQ multiplex PCR; TCRdb stores in-frame clones only, minus some. The sample includes tens of thousands of clones, 88% of them seen just once. The input for sequencing was peripheral blood, taken before pregnancy. The receptors shown here come from a female donor with multiple sclerosis, enrolled in a pregnancy study.

V usage is TRBV7-9 and J usage is TRBJ1-1, with D possibly matching TRBD1 (6 bases). CDR1 is SEHNR and CDR2 is FQNEAQ in the germline V gene (reference sequence). The CDR3 has 17 residues. V was cut by 5 bases and J by 0 bases, with 19 bases left in between. As DNA, the CDR3 is TGTGCCAGCAGCCCCAACCCCGTCGGGGGGCTGAACACTGAAGCTTTCTTT. Protein: CASSPNPVGGLNTEAFF.

The chain recombines TRBV11-2 with TRBJ1-2, with D uncertain. The CDR3 extends over 13 amino acids. Trimming cost V 2 bases and J 8 bases, with 12 bases left between them. CDR1 and CDR2 from the germline V gene are SGHAT and FQNNGV. The CDR3 loop is CASSLSGLSGYTF. CDR3 nucleotides: TGTGCCAGCAGCTTAAGCGGACTCTCAGGCTACACCTTC.

The rearrangement joins TRBV18 to TRBJ2-5, with TRBD1 matching over 9 bases. With 2 bases clipped from V and 5 bases from J, the junction kept 6 bases outside the gene matches. The CDR3 sequence is 15 residues long. Germline V gives CDR1 KGHSH, CDR2 LQKENI. Written as DNA, the CDR3 is TGTGCCAGCTCACCAGTCGGGACAGGGAGGGAGACCCAGTACTTC. Its protein product is CASSPVGTGRETQYF. Complete variable domain (other parts from reference TRBV18 and TRBJ2-5): NAGVMQNPRHLVRRRGQEARLRCSPMKGHSHVYWYRQLPEEGLKFMVYLQKENIIDESGMPKERFSAEFPKEGPSILRIQQVVRGDSAAYFCASSPVGTGRETQYFGPGTRLLVL.

This chain joins TRBV27 and TRBJ2-7; D uncertain. Trimming cost V 5 bases and J 0 bases, with 8 bases left between them. This CDR3 spans 13 amino acids. Germline V gene lookup returns CDR1 MNHEY and CDR2 SMNVEV (reference sequence). CDR3 bases: TGTGCCAGCAGTCCTATTAGCTCCTACGAGCAGTACTTC. As protein: CASSPISSYEQYF.

The chain joins TRBV7-7 to TRBJ2-7; D gene unclear. The ends were cut back, 1 base at V and 3 bases at J, with 7 bases in the middle. This CDR3 has 13 amino acids. Germline loops: CDR1 SSHAT, CDR2 FNYEAQ (reference sequence). The CDR3 sequence is CASSLGRNYEQYF. CDR3 DNA: TGTGCCAGCAGCTTAGGCAGGAACTACGAGCAGTACTTC.

The gene calls are TRBV27 and TRBJ1-2; D remains unclear. The CDR3 has 13 residues. Germline V gives CDR1 MNHEY, CDR2 SMNVEV (reference sequence). Trimming removed 2 bases at V and 3 bases at J, with 7 bases between. DNA for the CDR3: TGTGCCAGCAGTTTAGGCGGAGACTATGGCTACACCTTC. Amino acids: CASSLGGDYGYTF.

This clone was seen more than once but under ten times. The chain joins TRBV6-5 to TRBJ2-7; TRBD1 matches at 9 bases. V lost 6 bases to trimming and J lost 5 bases; unmatched junction nucleotides: 5. The CDR3 contains 13 residues. Germline CDR1 MNHEY, CDR2 SVGAGI. The CDR3 DNA reads TGTGCCAGCAGGGGCAGGACAGGGGACGAGCAGTACTTC. Amino acid sequence: CASRGRTGDEQYF.

This chain joins TRBV18 and TRBJ1-5; perhaps TRBD1 as D (6 bases). This CDR3 has 15 residues. Germline CDR1 is KGHSH and CDR2 is LQKENI. The V and J ends lost 2 bases and 4 bases respectively, with 12 bases between them. The CDR3 region has the DNA TGTGCCAGCTCACCAACTACAGGGTCAAATCAGCCCCAGCATTTT. This sequence encodes CASSPTTGSNQPQHF.

V is TRBV25-1 and J is TRBJ2-1, with TRBD2 as a possible D gene (6 bases). The CDR3 is made up of 16 amino acids. From germline, CDR1 is MGHDK and CDR2 SYGVNS. The V end lost 6 bases, the J end lost 6 bases, and 21 bases lay between the germline ends. Here the CDR3 reads CASRSAEGTPGNEQFF. Here the CDR3 DNA reads TGTGCCAGCAGGTCAGCCGAAGGGACTCCTGGCAATGAGCAGTTCTTC.

This clone is a singleton in its sample. The chain uses TRBV27 and TRBJ1-1; TRBD1 matches at 10 bases. J lost 11 bases, V lost 3 bases, and 6 bases had no gene match. Germline CDR1 MNHEY, CDR2 SMNVEV (reference sequence). CDR3 length equals 13 residues. The CDR3 loop reads CASSLTTGGLAFF. As DNA, the CDR3 is TGTGCCAGCAGTTTGACGACAGGGGGCCTCGCTTTCTTT.

J is TRBJ2-7 and V is TRBV5-1; no reliable D call. Between the trimmed V and J ends, which lost 1 base and 4 bases, there was a span of 9 bases. CDR1 is SGHRS and CDR2 is YFSETQ in the germline V gene. This CDR3 contains 13 residues. This CDR3 is CASSLIAEYEQYF. The CDR3 DNA reads as TGCGCCAGCAGCTTGATAGCCGAATACGAGCAGTACTTC. Together with reference TRBV5-1 and TRBJ2-7, the CDR3 gives the full variable domain: KAGVTQTPRYLIKTRGQQVTLSCSPISGHRSVSWYQQTPGQGLQFLFEYFSETQRNKGNFPGRFSGRQFSNSRSEMNVSTLELGDSALYLCASSLIAEYEQYFGPGTRLTVT.

The chain employs TRBV7-9 and TRBJ2-3, with D perhaps matching TRBD2 (6 bases). Germline V gene data show CDR1 as SEHNR and CDR2 as FQNEAQ (reference sequence). V was cut by 1 base and J by 2 bases, with 13 bases left in between. CDR3 length: 16 residues. CDR3 nucleotide sequence: TGTGCCAGCAGCTTAGGGGTAGCGGAACACACAGATACGCAGTATTTT. It yields the protein CASSLGVAEHTDTQYF.

This chain connects TRBV5-4 to TRBJ1-2, with a weak D call TRBD1 (5 bases). The CDR3 extends over 16 amino acids. Trimming stripped 0 bases from V and 2 bases from J, with 14 bases between. Looked up from germline, CDR1 is SGHNT and CDR2 is YYREEE (reference sequence). In DNA, the CDR3 is TGTGCCAGCAGCTTGGATAGGTACAGGCTCAACTATGGCTACACCTTC. It specifies CASSLDRYRLNYGYTF.

This chain uses TRBV30 with TRBJ1-1; weak D call: TRBD1 (5 bases). Germline assignment: CDR1 GTSNPN and CDR2 SVGIG (reference sequence). This CDR3 comprises 13 residues. V lost 4 bases, J lost 1 base, and 10 bases lay in between. The CDR3, as DNA: TGTGCCTGGAACTGGGGGGGGAACACTGAAGCTTTCTTT. This translates into CAWNWGGNTEAFF.

The gene calls are TRBV5-1 and TRBJ2-3; TRBD1 is a possible D gene (6 bases). CDR1 SGHRS and CDR2 YFSETQ come from the germline V gene. Trimming left V 4 bases short and J 2 bases short, with 11 bases between. The CDR3 is made up of 14 amino acids. The CDR3 sequence is CASSNGQSTDTQYF. In DNA, the CDR3 is TGCGCCAGCAGCAATGGACAGTCCACAGATACGCAGTATTTT.

The chain recombines TRBV5-1 with TRBJ2-7; tentatively, D is TRBD1 (5 bases). Germline loops: CDR1 SGHRS, CDR2 YFSETQ. The CDR3 sequence is 13 residues long. V lost 3 bases and J lost 4, with 11 bases in between. The CDR3 sequence is CASSSRSGYEQYF. CDR3 sequence (DNA): TGCGCCAGCAGCTCCCGTTCAGGGTACGAGCAGTACTTC.

This chain joins TRBV30 and TRBJ1-6; TRBD1 matches at 11 bases. Germline V lookup: CDR1 GTSNPN, CDR2 SVGIG (reference sequence). V trimming: 5 bases; J trimming: 4 bases; junction bases outside the gene matches: 13. The CDR3 spans 18 residues. This chain's CDR3 is CAWGVRTGGLKYNSPLHF. In DNA form, the CDR3 reads TGTGCCTGGGGGGTACGGACAGGGGGCTTAAAGTATAATTCACCCCTCCACTTT.

J is TRBJ2-5 and V is TRBV9; 12 nucleotides agree with TRBD1. CDR1 is SGDLS and CDR2 is YYNGEE in the germline V gene. There are 16 residues in the CDR3. With 3 bases clipped from V and 5 bases from J, the junction kept 8 bases outside the gene matches. This chain's CDR3 is CASSEDWDRGRETQYF. The DNA of the CDR3 is TGTGCCAGCAGCGAGGACTGGGACAGGGGGCGGGAGACCCAGTACTTC. Filled out from reference TRBV9 and TRBJ2-5, the complete variable domain reads DSGVTQTPKHLITATGQRVTLRCSPRSGDLSVYWYQQSLDQGLQFLIQYYNGEERAKGNILERFSAQQFPDLHSELNLSSLELGDSALYFCASSEDWDRGRETQYFGPGTRLLVL.

This chain connects TRBV4-1 to TRBJ1-2; 7 bases are shared with TRBD1. Germline V gene lookup returns CDR1 MGHRA and CDR2 YSYEKL. The CDR3 has 14 amino acids. V shed 5 bases, J shed 0 bases, and the junction held 3 bases outside the gene matches. The chain's CDR3 is CASSEDRSNYGYTF. CDR3 nucleotide sequence: TGCGCCAGCAGCGAGGACAGGTCTAACTATGGCTACACCTTC.

Only a few counts were recorded for this clone. V usage is TRBV4-2 and J usage is TRBJ1-1; D not certain. The V end was cut by 3 bases, the J end by 1 base, with 9 bases between. CDR1 and CDR2 from the germline V gene are LGHNA and YNFKEQ. The CDR3 consists of 14 residues. The CDR3 protein is CASSHYTANTEAFF. CDR3 bases: TGTGCCAGCAGCCACTATACAGCGAACACTGAAGCTTTCTTT.

The rearrangement links TRBV6-5 to TRBJ2-1, with D perhaps TRBD2 (5 bases). The CDR3 is 16 amino acids. Germline lookup yields CDR1 MNHEY and CDR2 SVGAGI. Trimming cost V 2 bases and J 0 bases, with 11 bases left between them. CDR3 protein: CASSYVQRSSYNEQFF. The CDR3, as DNA: TGTGCCAGCAGTTACGTTCAGCGGAGCTCCTACAATGAGCAGTTCTTC.

This chain uses TRBV4-3 with TRBJ1-4, with TRBD1 matching over 8 bases. Trimming cost V 0 bases and J 3 bases; bases outside gene matches: 9. This CDR3 is built from 18 residues. Germline CDR1 LGHNA, CDR2 YSLEER. This CDR3 is CASSQDAGGEGANEKLFF. The CDR3 nucleotides read TGCGCCAGCAGCCAAGACGCAGGGGGCGAAGGAGCTAATGAAAAACTGTTTTTT.

This chain connects TRBV28 to TRBJ2-7; 9 bases align to TRBD1. Germline V gene sequence: CDR1 MDHEN, CDR2 SYDVKM. The CDR3 consists of 17 residues. V lost 3 bases and J lost 1; bases outside the gene matches: 10. For the CDR3, the DNA is TGTGCCAGCAGTTTCCCTCCCGGACAGGGGACTTCCTACGAGCAGTACTTC. Encoded protein: CASSFPPGQGTSYEQYF.

The CDR3 here is CASSRRGRKNTEAFF. The CDR3 DNA is TGTGCCAGCAGCCGGCGGGGACGGAAGAACACTGAAGCTTTCTTT. V and J are TRBV7-2 and TRBJ1-1, with D possibly being TRBD1 (5 bases). The CDR3 contains 15 residues. In germline, CDR1 is SGHTA, CDR2 FQGNSA. V lost 5 bases and J 1 base, leaving 14 bases between the germline ends.

V usage is TRBV4-3 and J usage is TRBJ2-3; tentative D call: TRBD2 (5 bases). The CDR3 consists of 16 residues. Between the trimmed V and J ends, which lost 3 bases and 5 bases, there was a span of 18 bases. From germline, CDR1 is LGHNA and CDR2 YSLEER. The CDR3 nucleotides are TGCGCCAGCAGCCAGGGGAAGTCCGGGGTCCAAGATACGCAGTATTTT. It specifies CASSQGKSGVQDTQYF.

The V and J genes are TRBV18 and TRBJ1-4; a weak D match, TRBD1 (6 bases). Per germline, CDR1 KGHSH and CDR2 LQKENI. The ends were cut back, 6 bases at V and 7 bases at J, with 18 bases in the middle. This CDR3 region has 15 residues. The CDR3, as DNA: TGTGCCAGCTCGCTAACAGGGAATGGGGGTGAAAAACTGTTTTTT. Translating gives CASSLTGNGGEKLFF.

The chain employs TRBV18 and TRBJ1-6, with 11 bases lining up with TRBD1. The germline V gene has CDR1 KGHSH and CDR2 LQKENI. Trimming cost V 4 bases and J 10 bases; bases outside gene matches: 6. The CDR3 sequence is 15 residues long. This chain's CDR3 is CASSQDRGLGSPLHF. The CDR3 nucleotides read TGTGCCAGCTCACAGGACAGGGGGCTTGGCTCACCCCTCCACTTT.

The chain couples TRBV5-1 to TRBJ1-2; TRBD1 matches at 7 bases. After removal of 4 bases from V and 4 bases from J, the junction contained 13 bases not matched to a gene. Germline CDR1 and CDR2: SGHRS and YFSETQ. This CDR3 has 16 residues. CDR3 sequence: CASSDGQARGFYGYTF. The CDR3 region has the DNA TGCGCCAGCAGCGACGGACAGGCGAGGGGCTTCTATGGCTACACCTTC.